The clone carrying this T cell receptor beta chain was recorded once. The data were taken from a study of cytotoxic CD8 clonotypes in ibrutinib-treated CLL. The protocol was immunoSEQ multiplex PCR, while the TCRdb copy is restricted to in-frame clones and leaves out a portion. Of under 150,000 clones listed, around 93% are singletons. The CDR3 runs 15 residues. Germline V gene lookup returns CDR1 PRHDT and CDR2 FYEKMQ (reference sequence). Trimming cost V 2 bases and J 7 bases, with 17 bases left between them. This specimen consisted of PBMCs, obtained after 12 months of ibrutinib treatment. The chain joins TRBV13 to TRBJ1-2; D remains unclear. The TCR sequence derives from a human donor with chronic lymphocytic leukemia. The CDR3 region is CASSLKTLNKAGYTF. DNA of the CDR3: TGTGCCAGCAGCTTAAAGACATTGAATAAGGCTGGCTACACCTTC.